A selection of T cell receptor beta chains follows, all from one sample in a study of CD8+CD57+ T cells in acquired aplastic anemia. One entry per CDR3 protein results from TCRdb running MiXCR on the reads. Seen here are about 240,000 distinct CDR3 sequences, 47% observed once, and the top ten hold roughly 8%. The source material was sorted CD4+, CD8+, or CD8+CD57+ T cells (not recorded which) from PBMCs. These receptors were collected from a human donor with aplastic anemia. Each CDR3 is given with its conserved first and last residue. A D gene is named only where the DNA matches it firmly. Not all rows give a size; the values are once, few, many and, for expanded clones, a class.

length: 13; J: TRBJ2-5; size: NA; D: NA; V: TRBV9; CDR3: CASSVETVETQYF; DNA: TGTGCCAGCAGCGTAGAAACCGTTGAGACCCAGTACTTC
length: 13; J: TRBJ1-1; size: NA; D: NA; V: TRBV12-3/TRBV12-4; CDR3: CASSGSGNTEAFF; DNA: TGTGCCAGCAGTGGCTCTGGAAACACTGAAGCGTTCTTT
length: 12; J: TRBJ2-1; size: NA; D: NA; V: TRBV27; CDR3: CAARSINSEQFF; DNA: TGTGCCGCAAGGTCGATCAACAGTGAGCAGTTCTTC
length: 15; J: TRBJ1-2; size: NA; D: NA; V: TRBV7-2; CDR3: CASTRGRAANYGYTF; DNA: TGTGCCAGCACACGGGGGCGGGCAGCTAACTATGGCTACACCTTC
length: 14; J: TRBJ1-1; size: NA; D: NA; V: TRBV7-3; CDR3: CASSLNGLNTEAFF; DNA: TGTGCCAGCAGCTTAAATGGGTTGAACACTGAAGCTTTCTTT
length: 16; J: TRBJ2-2; size: NA; D: NA; V: TRBV7-9; CDR3: CASSLIGDANTGELFF; DNA: TGTGCCAGCAGCCTCATTGGGGACGCGAACACCGGGGAGCTGTTTTTT
length: 14; J: TRBJ2-1; size: NA; D: NA; V: TRBV5-1; CDR3: CASSFGPGKNEQFF; DNA: TGCGCCAGCAGCTTCGGTCCAGGGAAGAATGAGCAGTTCTTC
length: 13; J: TRBJ2-1; size: NA; D: TRBD2; V: TRBV7-8; CDR3: CASSRELNNEQFF; DNA: TGTGCCAGCTCGCGGGAGCTCAACAATGAGCAGTTCTTC
length: 13; J: TRBJ2-7; size: many; D: NA; V: TRBV9; CDR3: CASSGGLNYEQYF; DNA: TGTGCCAGCAGCGGGGGACTTAACTACGAGCAGTACTTC
length: 15; J: TRBJ2-3; size: NA; D: NA; V: TRBV7-2; CDR3: CASSLRRVGTDTQYF; DNA: TGTGCCAGCAGCTTAAGAAGGGTTGGCACAGATACGCAGTATTTT
length: 13; J: TRBJ1-1; size: NA; D: NA; V: TRBV7-8; CDR3: CASRRGVGTEAFF; DNA: TGTGCCAGCAGGAGGGGGGTGGGCACTGAAGCTTTCTTT